This T cell receptor beta chain derives from a study of identifying expanded T cells in peripheral blood. The ends lost 3 bases at V and 3 bases at J; junction bases unmatched: 3. Germline lookup yields CDR1 SGHRS and CDR2 YFSETQ. This CDR3 comprises 14 residues. Study results and limitations: Differentially abundant clones: about 1.3 between replicates, 15 to 17 at approximately 13 days, 18 to 20 at four.

Profiled with immunoSEQ multiplex PCR; TCRdb holds only in-frame clones, not every one. The sample contains about 52,000 clones, approximately 86% of which appear only once. Worth noting for this clone: What it recognizes is unknown.

Material: blood. The sequence derives from a person aged 18 to 75 in good health. The chain combines TRBV5-1 with TRBJ2-7; 10 nucleotides match TRBD1. The CDR3 sequence: CASSSRDRGYEQYF. The CDR3 region has the DNA TGCGCCAGCAGCTCCAGGGACAGGGGCTACGAGCAGTACTTC. The entire variable domain, with the rest obtained from reference TRBV5-1 and TRBJ2-7, is as follows: KAGVTQTPRYLIKTRGQQVTLSCSPISGHRSVSWYQQTPGQGLQFLFEYFSETQRNKGNFPGRFSGRQFSNSRSEMNVSTLELGDSALYLCASSSRDRGYEQYFGPGTRLTVT.